This is a list of T cell receptor beta chains from one sample in a study of identical twins. One entry per CDR3 protein, called by TCRdb with MiXCR from the 5' RACE reads. The sample contains some 900,000 distinct CDR3 sequences, roughly an eighth of which appear only once. These sequences were also reported in another study, on yellow fever vaccine responses in identical twins.

Sequencing used PBMCs. Receptors originate from a woman in her late teens or twenties in good health. Each CDR3 is given with its conserved first and last residue. The order of the fields is D gene, J gene, clone size, V gene, CDR3 protein, CDR3 DNA. D genes are given only for firm matches. Only some rows state a clone size, as once, few, many or a class for expanded clones.

NA | TRBJ2-7 | many | TRBV11-1 | CASTHGQGPLAGVTEQYF | TGTGCCAGCACCCATGGACAGGGGCCGCTAGCGGGAGTGACAGAGCAGTACTTC
TRBD2 | TRBJ2-1 | NA | TRBV15 | CATSSPGTSGRYNEQFF | TGTGCCACCAGCAGTCCCGGGACTAGCGGGAGGTACAATGAGCAGTTCTTC
NA | TRBJ2-3 | NA | TRBV20-1 | CSARDYPETQPSTDTQYF | TGCAGTGCTAGAGATTACCCAGAAACCCAACCTAGCACAGATACGCAGTATTTT
NA | TRBJ2-7 | few | TRBV29-1 | CSVENRGTREQYF | TGCAGCGTTGAGAATCGGGGAACACGCGAGCAGTACTTC
TRBD2 | TRBJ2-7 | NA | TRBV20-1 | CSAIELAVNSYEQYF | TGCAGTGCTATCGAACTAGCGGTTAACTCCTACGAGCAGTACTTC
NA | TRBJ1-3 | many | TRBV24-1 | CATSDLQDSSGNTIYF | TGTGCCACCAGTGATTTGCAGGACAGCTCTGGAAACACCATATATTTT
TRBD2 | TRBJ2-3 | NA | TRBV10-2 | CASSPETSGRAGDTQYF | TGCGCCAGCAGTCCCGAGACTAGCGGGAGGGCTGGAGATACGCAGTATTTT
TRBD1 | TRBJ2-3 | few | TRBV7-8 | CASSGRTGGGDTQYF | TGTGCCAGCAGCGGACGGACAGGGGGCGGGGATACGCAGTATTTT
NA | TRBJ2-2 | few | TRBV20-1 | CSAQDTNTGELFF | TGCAGCGCACAGGACACGAACACCGGGGAGCTGTTTTTT
TRBD2 | TRBJ2-1 | few | TRBV5-1 | CASSPQGLAGGISYNEQFF | TGCGCCAGCAGCCCACAGGGACTAGCGGGGGGGATATCCTACAATGAGCAGTTCTTC